Presented here are 19 T cell receptor beta chains from one specimen sequenced in a study of circulating and synovial CD4+ cells in juvenile arthritis. Sequencing used immunoSEQ multiplex PCR; TCRdb keeps in-frame clones, though not all of them. The sample includes 30,000 to 40,000 clones, around 95% of them seen just once. Sequenced: CD4+ T cells from blood. Source of these receptors: a human donor with juvenile idiopathic arthritis.

This clone was observed a single time. This chain joins TRBV6-5 and TRBJ1-2, with D perhaps matching TRBD1 (5 bases). Germline V gives CDR1 MNHEY, CDR2 SVGAGI. This CDR3 has 14 residues. Trimming removed 6 bases from V and 5 bases from J, with 16 bases in between. The chain's CDR3 is CASSTYAGPYGYTF. In DNA form, the CDR3 reads TGTGCCAGCAGCACCTATGCAGGGCCTTATGGCTACACCTTC.

The chain has TRBV29-1 and TRBJ1-1; 11 bases agree with TRBD1. Per the germline V gene, CDR1 is SQVTM and CDR2 is ANQGSEA. The CDR3 is 16 residues long. The J segment lost 0 bases and the V segment lost 6 bases, leaving 9 bases of the junction unmatched. CDR3 coding DNA: TGCAGCGTCGCCGGGACAGGGGGGGCGATGAACACTGAAGCTTTCTTT. This codes for CSVAGTGGAMNTEAFF.

The rearrangement joins TRBV5-4 to TRBJ2-2; D might be TRBD2 (5 bases). Germline assignment: CDR1 SGHNT and CDR2 YYREEE (reference sequence). The CDR3 totals 16 residues. V was shortened by 9 bases and J by 0 bases, with 18 bases between the two germline ends. The CDR3 DNA reads as TGTGCCACCAGACTCCCGGGATCCGCGAACACCGGGGAGCTGTTTTTT. Its protein product is CATRLPGSANTGELFF.

The rearrangement joins TRBV19 to TRBJ2-3; D ambiguous. CDR3 length: 15 residues. CDR1 is LNHDA, CDR2 SQIVND, per germline (reference sequence). Trimming shortened V by 3 bases and J by 6 bases, and 16 bases separated the two germline ends. The CDR3 DNA reads as TGTGCCAGTAGTATGTGGCGGTCAGCTCCCGATACGCAGTATTTT. It is translated as CASSMWRSAPDTQYF.

The chain carries TRBV7-2 and TRBJ1-4; 8 positions agree with TRBD1. After removal of 2 bases from V and 8 bases from J, the junction contained 7 bases not matched to a gene. The CDR3 covers 15 residues. Germline assignment: CDR1 SGHTA and CDR2 FQGNSA. In nucleotides, the CDR3 is TGTGCCAGCAGCTTATCTGGGACAGGTCGAGAAAAACTGTTTTTT. This sequence encodes CASSLSGTGREKLFF.

This clone was found once. The V call is TRBV10-3, the J call TRBJ1-5; D call uncertain. Germline CDR1 reads ENHRY; CDR2 reads SYGVKD. CDR3 length equals 14 residues. Between the trimmed V and J ends, which lost 0 bases and 4 bases, there was a span of 7 bases. For the CDR3, the DNA is TGTGCCATCAGTGAGTCCGCCGAGAATCAGCCCCAGCATTTT. Protein sequence: CAISESAENQPQHF.

This clone was found once. This sequence joins TRBV6-5 and TRBJ1-3; TRBD1 aligns across 7 bases. The germline V gene encodes CDR1 MNHEY and CDR2 SVGAGI. There are 14 residues in the CDR3. Trimming took 4 bases from V and 5 from J; bases not matched to a gene: 5. The CDR3 is CASSSPGQRNTIYF. CDR3 coding DNA: TGTGCCAGCAGTTCCCCGGGACAGAGAAACACCATATATTTT.

The chain recombines TRBV15 with TRBJ2-7; D remains ambiguous. The CDR3 length is 12 residues. The V and J ends lost 0 bases and 2 bases respectively, with 2 bases between them. Germline V lookup: CDR1 LNHNV, CDR2 YYDKDF (reference sequence). The DNA of the CDR3 is TGTGCCACCAGCAGAGATACCTACGAGCAGTACTTC. This translates into CATSRDTYEQYF. Full variable domain (outside the CDR3, taken from reference TRBV15 and TRBJ2-7): DAMVIQNPRYQVTQFGKPVTLSCSQTLNHNVMYWYQQKSSQAPKLLFHYYDKDFNNEADTPDNFQSRRPNTSFCFLDIRSPGLGDTAMYLCATSRDTYEQYFGPGTRLTVT.

The chain recombines TRBV5-1 with TRBJ1-4; D unclear. The CDR3 contains 14 residues. Germline assignment: CDR1 SGHRS and CDR2 YFSETQ. The ends were cut back, 5 bases at V and 5 bases at J, with 13 bases in the middle. The CDR3 loop is CASSSPSLNEKLFF. CDR3 nucleotide sequence: TGCGCCAGCAGTTCTCCCTCCCTAAATGAAAAACTGTTTTTT.

The rearrangement links TRBV11-3 to TRBJ2-2; tentatively, D is TRBD1 (5 bases). V gave up 4 bases and J gave up 6 bases, with 15 bases separating them. Germline lookup yields CDR1 SGHNT and CDR2 YENEEA. This CDR3 is built from 15 residues. The CDR3 sequence: CASSSTDSAAGELFF. Written as DNA, the CDR3 is TGTGCCAGCAGCTCCACCGACAGTGCGGCCGGGGAGCTGTTTTTT.

The rearrangement joins TRBV30 to TRBJ1-2; tentative D call: TRBD1 (5 bases). The CDR3 extends over 13 amino acids. Germline CDR1 reads GTSNPN; CDR2 reads SVGIG (reference sequence). Trimming shortened V by 0 bases and J by 7 bases, and 12 bases separated the two germline ends. The CDR3 DNA reads as TGTGCCTGGAGTGTACAGGTGTCCGGTGGCTACACCTTC. As protein: CAWSVQVSGGYTF.

This rearrangement joins TRBV4-2 to TRBJ2-3; 7 bases line up with TRBD2. The V and J ends lost 1 base and 4 bases, in that order; junction bases with no gene match: 5. Germline assignment: CDR1 LGHNA and CDR2 YNFKEQ. This CDR3 has 15 amino acids. CDR3 amino acids: CASSQGGGGADTQYF. The CDR3 DNA sequence: TGTGCCAGCAGCCAAGGGGGGGGTGGGGCAGATACGCAGTATTTT.

V usage is TRBV6-1 and J usage is TRBJ2-7, with 8 bases identical to TRBD1. CDR3 length: 12 residues. Trimming cost V 10 bases and J 2 bases; bases outside gene matches: 4. Germline V gene sequence: CDR1 MNHNS, CDR2 SASEGT. CDR3 sequence: CATGDRPYEQYF. CDR3 in DNA: TGTGCCACGGGGGACAGGCCCTACGAGCAGTACTTC.

The rearrangement joins TRBV2 to TRBJ1-2; tentatively, D is TRBD1 (6 bases). Trimming removed 10 bases at V and 3 bases at J, with 12 bases between. The CDR3 is 12 amino acids. CDR1 and CDR2 from the germline V gene are SNHLY and FYNNEI. The CDR3 bases are TGTGCCAACGGGGGGGGCCACTATGGCTACACCTTC. Translated, it gives CANGGGHYGYTF.

The chain couples TRBV7-3 to TRBJ1-1; D ambiguous. The length of the CDR3 is 13 residues. Germline V gene data show CDR1 as SGHTA and CDR2 as FQGTGA. Trimming left V 5 bases short and J 4 bases short, with 11 bases between. The CDR3 DNA follows: TGTGCCAGCAGCACGGTAGGCGGCACTGAAGCTTTCTTT. It yields the protein CASSTVGGTEAFF.

The chain combines TRBV11-3 with TRBJ2-1; 11 nucleotides match TRBD2. This CDR3 region has 14 residues. Germline CDR1 and CDR2: SGHNT and YENEEA. The V gene end was trimmed by 8 bases and the J gene end by 4 bases; junction bases not matched to a gene: 4. In nucleotides, the CDR3 is TGTGCCAGCGGTACTAGCGGGGGTTACAATGAGCAGTTCTTC. This sequence encodes CASGTSGGYNEQFF.

CDR3 protein: CASSLIDRGGTDTQYF. The CDR3 DNA follows: TGTGCCAGCAGCTTAATTGACAGGGGGGGCACAGATACGCAGTATTTT. This chain connects TRBV7-3 to TRBJ2-3, with TRBD1 matching over 9 bases. V lost 1 base to trimming and J lost 1 base; unmatched junction nucleotides: 3. The CDR3 totals 16 residues. Germline-derived CDR1 and CDR2 are SGHTA and FQGTGA. Full variable domain (remainder filled in from reference TRBV7-3 and TRBJ2-3): GAGVSQTPSNKVTEKGKYVELRCDPISGHTALYWYRQSLGQGPEFLIYFQGTGAADDSGLPNDRFFAVRPEGSVSTLKIQRTERGDSAVYLCASSLIDRGGTDTQYFGPGTRLTVL.

This chain uses TRBV6-1 with TRBJ2-4, with 7 bases matching TRBD2. CDR1 MNHNS and CDR2 SASEGT come from the germline V gene. V was clipped by 4 bases and J by 0 bases; unmatched bases: 6. The CDR3 has 16 residues. CDR3 protein: CASSGSGGLAKNIQYF. The DNA of the CDR3 is TGTGCCAGCAGTGGGTCGGGGGGATTAGCCAAAAACATTCAGTACTTC.

This clone was seen just once. CDR3 bases: TGTGCCAGCAGTCCCCGACTAGCGAGTGCCTACGAGCAGTACTTC. Its translation: CASSPRLASAYEQYF. This sequence joins TRBV28 and TRBJ2-7; 8 nucleotides align to TRBD2. Germline V gene lookup returns CDR1 MDHEN and CDR2 SYDVKM. CDR3 length equals 15 residues. V shed 5 bases and J 2 bases; nucleotides not matched to a gene: 8. The variable domain in full, completed from reference TRBV28 and TRBJ2-7, reads DVKVTQSSRYLVKRTGEKVFLECVQDMDHENMFWYRQDPGLGLRLIYFSYDVKMKEKGDIPEGYSVSREKKERFSLILESASTNQTSMYLCASSPRLASAYEQYFGPGTRLTVT.